This T cell receptor (beta chain) was identified during a study of blood T cell repertoires in COVID-19. Original handling: Cell counts per sample came from amplifying reference gene primers. The data were produced by immunoSEQ multiplex PCR, yet TCRdb's version contains in-frame clones alone and is incomplete. That table gives V, J and clone size, and the DNA gave D and trimming. This table holds around 19,000 clones, about four fifths found once. V shed 5 bases and J 3 bases; nucleotides not matched to a gene: 5. The length of the CDR3 is 15 residues. CDR1 and CDR2 (germline): MNHEY, SVGAGI. The sequenced sample was peripheral blood. The genes are TRBV6-5 and TRBJ1-5; 9 positions match TRBD1. The TCR originated in a man aged 35 to 55 with active or convalescent COVID-19. The CDR3 nucleotides are TGTGCCAGCAGTCCCGGGACAGGGAACAATCAGCCCCAGCATTTT. This encodes CASSPGTGNNQPQHF.